These T cell receptor beta chains were read from a single sample in a study of shared clonotypes between healthy human individuals. Repertoires were generated with immunoSEQ multiplex PCR, while TCRdb's copy carries only in-frame clones and drops some. This table has 950,000 to 1,100,000 clones, 75% to 85% appearing once. Specimen: memory CD4+ T cells from PBMCs. The receptors shown here come from a man younger than 35 in good health. Some clones in this sample may be carry-over from other donors' samples. Both conserved end residues are part of each CDR3. Each record gives: J gene, V gene, clone size, D gene, CDR3 protein, CDR3 DNA. A D gene is named only where the DNA matches it firmly. Clone size is stated in some rows and not others, as once, few, many or a class when expanded.

>TRBJ1-1|TRBV5-8|-|-
CASSLEAEMNTEAFF
TGTGCCAGCAGCTTGGAAGCGGAGATGAACACTGAAGCTTTCTTT
>TRBJ2-3|TRBV7-9|-|-
CASSSSAFTDTQYF
TGTGCCAGCAGCTCTAGCGCTTTCACAGATACGCAGTATTTT
>TRBJ1-2|TRBV28|-|TRBD1
CASSLGGTGYGYTF
TGTGCCAGCAGTTTAGGGGGGACAGGGTATGGCTACACCTTC
>TRBJ2-5|TRBV29-1|-|TRBD1
CSVTTRGGETQYF
TGCAGCGTGACAACTAGAGGGGGCGAGACCCAGTACTTC
>TRBJ2-3|TRBV9|once|-
CASSVAGYPDTQYF
TGTGCCAGCAGCGTAGCAGGGTATCCAGATACGCAGTATTTT
>TRBJ2-1|TRBV10-3|few|-
CAIWDSAYNEQFF
TGTGCCATCTGGGACTCTGCCTACAATGAGCAGTTCTTC
>TRBJ2-1|TRBV29-1|-|TRBD2
CSVLAGGPIGFF
TGCAGCGTCCTAGCGGGAGGGCCCATAGGGTTCTTC
>TRBJ2-1|TRBV11-2|once|TRBD2
CASSRQTSGRPPYNEQFF
TGTGCCAGCAGCCGGCAGACTAGCGGGAGACCGCCCTACAATGAGCAGTTCTTC
>TRBJ1-2|TRBV18|-|TRBD1
CASSPYLPGTGDWYGYTF
TGTGCCAGCTCACCCTATCTCCCCGGGACAGGGGATTGGTATGGCTACACCTTC
>TRBJ2-3|TRBV10-3|-|TRBD2
CATMTSGPSTDTQYF
TGTGCCACCATGACTAGCGGACCCTCCACAGATACGCAGTATTTT
>TRBJ2-2|TRBV6-1|-|TRBD1
CASSADREPLPGELFF
TGTGCCAGCAGTGCTGACAGGGAGCCCCTCCCCGGGGAGCTGTTTTTT
>TRBJ2-6|TRBV9|few|-
CASSGRFDGANVLTF
TGTGCCAGCAGCGGGCGGTTTGACGGGGCCAACGTCCTGACTTTC
>TRBJ1-1|TRBV4-3|few|-
CASSEMTEGTEAFF
TGCGCCAGCAGCGAGATGACGGAGGGAACTGAAGCTTTCTTT
>TRBJ2-7|TRBV18|-|-
CASSPPQRGSYEQYF
TGTGCCAGCTCCCCCCCTCAGAGGGGTTCCTACGAGCAGTACTTC
>TRBJ1-2|TRBV20-1|-|-
CSASVSYGYTF
TGCAGTGCTAGTGTGTCCTATGGCTACACCTTC
>TRBJ2-3|TRBV28|once|-
CASSLGGGAGDTQYF
TGTGCCAGCAGTTTAGGGGGTGGAGCGGGAGATACGCAGTATTTT
>TRBJ1-3|TRBV4-3|-|-
CASSQDVREGTIYF
TGCGCCAGCAGCCAAGATGTGAGAGAGGGCACCATATATTTT
>TRBJ2-2|TRBV28|-|TRBD1
CASSKTGVANTGELFF
TGTGCCAGCAGTAAGACAGGGGTAGCGAACACCGGGGAGCTGTTTTTT
>TRBJ2-7|TRBV29-1|once|TRBD1
CSARTRDRVPEQYF
TGCAGCGCCCGCACCCGGGACAGGGTTCCCGAGCAGTACTTC
>TRBJ1-4|TRBV21-1|-|-
CASSVGQGREKLFF
TGTGCCAGCAGCGTCGGACAGGGTCGTGAAAAACTGTTTTTT
>TRBJ2-1|TRBV2|many|-
CASSLGPGASRYISYNEQFF
TGTGCCAGCTCCCTCGGCCCCGGGGCTAGCAGATATATTTCCTACAATGAGCAGTTCTTC
>TRBJ2-2|TRBV28|-|-
CASSHRVAHTGELFF
TGTGCCAGCAGTCACCGGGTCGCCCATACCGGGGAGCTGTTTTTT
>TRBJ1-2|TRBV7-6|few|TRBD1
CASSPLGQGAGIGYTF
TGTGCCAGCAGCCCCTTGGGACAGGGGGCAGGGATAGGCTACACCTTC
>TRBJ2-7|TRBV19|-|TRBD1
CASSLMTGGKYEQYF
TGTGCCAGTAGCCTCATGACAGGGGGCAAATACGAGCAGTACTTC
>TRBJ2-1|TRBV10-3|-|-
CAISAWDGTYNEQFF
TGTGCCATCAGTGCGTGGGATGGAACCTACAATGAGCAGTTCTTC
>TRBJ2-7|TRBV7-6|once|TRBD1
CASSFWDRGYEQYF
TGTGCCAGCAGCTTCTGGGACAGGGGCTACGAGCAGTACTTC
>TRBJ2-5|TRBV7-2|-|-
CASSLKGSIVSRRETQYF
TGTGCCAGCAGCTTAAAGGGTTCTATAGTAAGTCGAAGGGAGACCCAGTACTTC
>TRBJ2-3|TRBV7-9|-|-
CASSLGGVGTDTQYF
TGTGCCAGCAGCTTAGGAGGGGTGGGCACAGATACGCAGTATTTT
>TRBJ1-1|TRBV18|-|-
CASSPGAGANTEAFF
TGTGCCAGCTCACCCGGGGCAGGGGCTAACACTGAAGCTTTCTTT
>TRBJ2-7|TRBV7-2|-|TRBD2
CASSSTSLSSYEQYF
TGTGCCAGCAGCTCGACTAGCCTTAGCTCCTACGAGCAGTACTTC
>TRBJ2-1|TRBV28|once|-
CASMPRNSYNEQFF
TGTGCCAGCATGCCCCGGAACTCTTACAATGAGCAGTTCTTC
>TRBJ1-1|TRBV29-1|-|TRBD1
CSTRTGKNTEAFF
TGCAGCACTAGGACAGGGAAGAACACTGAAGCTTTCTTT
>TRBJ2-2|TRBV5-8|once|-
CASSLFRGSNTGELFF
TGTGCCAGCAGCTTGTTTCGGGGGTCGAACACCGGGGAGCTGTTTTTT
>TRBJ1-2|TRBV11-2|-|TRBD1
CASSLSHGTGVGYTF
TGTGCCAGCAGCCTAAGTCACGGGACAGGGGTCGGCTACACCTTC
>TRBJ1-1|TRBV7-2|-|-
CASSLEDNTEAFF
TGTGCCAGCAGCCTAGAGGACAACACTGAAGCTTTCTTT
>TRBJ1-2|TRBV5-6|few|-
CASSLEPDSYGYTF
TGTGCCAGCAGCCTCGAACCGGACAGTTATGGCTACACCTTC
>TRBJ2-1|TRBV7-7|few|-
CASSLGSGNEQFF
TGTGCCAGCAGCTTAGGGTCCGGCAATGAGCAGTTCTTC
>TRBJ1-2|TRBV28|-|-
CASQGSNYGYTF
TGTGCCAGTCAGGGGTCTAACTATGGCTACACCTTC
>TRBJ2-1|TRBV19|-|TRBD2
CAISEGRDQFF
TGTGCCATATCAGAGGGGAGGGACCAGTTCTTC